These 21 T cell receptor beta chains were all obtained from the same sample, sequenced in a study of blood T cell repertoires in COVID-19. Data came from immunoSEQ multiplex PCR; TCRdb stores just in-frame clones and leaves some out. The sample has over 100,000 clones; around 84% are singletons. Input material: peripheral blood. The receptor set was obtained from a woman aged 80 or older with active or convalescent COVID-19.

This rearrangement joins TRBV5-8 to TRBJ1-2; perhaps TRBD1 as D (6 bases). CDR1 is SGHTS and CDR2 is YDEGEE in the germline V gene. The CDR3 extends over 16 amino acids. The V and J ends lost 4 bases and 5 bases respectively, with 21 bases between them. The CDR3 spells CASSTESRGAGYGYTF. The CDR3 nucleotides read TGTGCCAGCAGCACGGAGTCACGGGGGGCTGGATATGGCTACACCTTC.

This clone is a singleton in its sample. The DNA of the CDR3 is TGTGCCAGTGGAACAGGGCAGGGCGCAGATACGCAGTATTTT. It codes for CASGTGQGADTQYF. The chain couples TRBV19 to TRBJ2-3, with a weak D call TRBD1 (6 bases). Germline loops: CDR1 LNHDA, CDR2 SQIVND (reference sequence). The CDR3 runs 14 residues. The germline V and J ends were trimmed by 8 bases and 4 bases, with 16 bases remaining between them.

The chain carries TRBV5-1 and TRBJ2-1; 10 bases agree with TRBD2. The CDR3 is 15 residues long. J lost 5 bases, V lost 8 bases, and 10 bases had no gene match. CDR1 is SGHRS, CDR2 YFSETQ, per germline. CDR3 in DNA: TGCGCCAGTCGGGCTAGCGGGAGTAAAAACAATGAGCAGTTCTTC. Translated: CASRASGSKNNEQFF.

This clone was observed a handful of times. As DNA, the CDR3 is TGTGCCAGCAGCGCCCAGACAGACAGTAGCGAGCAGTACTTC. Amino acid sequence: CASSAQTDSSEQYF. The V and J genes are TRBV9 and TRBJ2-7; D perhaps matches TRBD1 (5 bases). The germline CDR1 and CDR2 sequences are SGDLS and YYNGEE. This CDR3 is built from 14 residues. V dropped 3 bases and J dropped 6 bases, with 16 bases sitting between them.

The rearrangement links TRBV6-5 to TRBJ1-1; D remains ambiguous. Trimming cost V 6 bases and J 1 base, with 15 bases left between them. The CDR3 is made up of 15 amino acids. In germline, CDR1 is MNHEY, CDR2 SVGAGI. The CDR3: CASSQPTTRNTEAFF. The CDR3 nucleotides read TGTGCCAGCAGCCAACCAACCACCAGGAACACTGAAGCTTTCTTT.

The chain uses TRBV7-3 and TRBJ2-6; D remains ambiguous. The V gene lost 1 base and the J gene lost 2 bases, with 6 bases spanning the gap. The CDR3 contains 15 residues. Germline loops: CDR1 SGHTA, CDR2 FQGTGA. CDR3 loop: CASSLNGAGANVLTF. DNA for the CDR3: TGTGCCAGCAGCTTAAACGGTGCTGGGGCCAACGTCCTGACTTTC. The full variable domain, its missing parts supplied by reference TRBV7-3 and TRBJ2-6, is GAGVSQTPSNKVTEKGKYVELRCDPISGHTALYWYRQSLGQGPEFLIYFQGTGAADDSGLPNDRFFAVRPEGSVSTLKIQRTERGDSAVYLCASSLNGAGANVLTFGAGSRLTVL.

Worth noting for this clone: One end of the junction is discordant with germline, which a read error may explain. This chain uses TRBV7-7 with TRBJ2-1; 10 positions agree with TRBD1. CDR3 length: 15 amino acids. Germline V gene data show CDR1 as SSHAT and CDR2 as FNYEAQ (reference sequence). This chain's CDR3 is CASSKGQGKGNEQFF. The CDR3 DNA sequence: TGTGCTAGCAGTAAGGGACAGGGGAAGGGCAATGAGCAGTTCTTC.

Note on this clone: The junction and the germline gene differ at one end; a read error may be behind it. The chain carries TRBV7-7 and TRBJ2-5; TRBD1 is a possible D gene (5 bases). Germline V gene lookup returns CDR1 SSHAT and CDR2 FNYEAQ (reference sequence). This CDR3 comprises 13 residues. CDR3: CASSQGPQETQYF. The CDR3 bases are TGTGCTAGCAGCCAGGGCCCTCAAGAGACCCAGTACTTC.

This clone was recorded only once. This sequence joins TRBV5-1 and TRBJ2-5; TRBD1 might be the D (6 bases). CDR1 and CDR2 from the germline V gene are SGHRS and YFSETQ. This CDR3 is 14 amino acids long. Trimming took off 2 bases at V and 1 base at J, with 9 bases between the two ends. In nucleotides, the CDR3 is TGCGCCAGCAGCTTCACAGGGATCCAAGAGACCCAGTACTTC. Translation: CASSFTGIQETQYF.

The chain has TRBV5-4 and TRBJ2-6, with D possibly matching TRBD1 (5 bases). CDR1 is SGHNT and CDR2 is YYREEE in the germline V gene (reference sequence). Trimming removed 5 bases at V and 0 bases at J, with 15 bases between. The CDR3 loop spans 17 amino acids. CDR3 sequence: CASSFGLTVSGANVLTF. CDR3 bases: TGTGCCAGCAGTTTTGGCCTGACAGTCTCTGGGGCCAACGTCCTGACTTTC.

The chain combines TRBV5-1 with TRBJ1-2; TRBD1 matches 9 bases. The V segment lost 4 bases and the J segment 4 bases; nucleotides outside the gene matches: 11. The germline V gene encodes CDR1 SGHRS and CDR2 YFSETQ. The CDR3 runs 16 residues. CDR3: CASSPGQGIPSYGYTF. The CDR3 DNA reads TGCGCCAGCAGCCCGGGACAGGGTATCCCTTCCTATGGCTACACCTTC.

This clone has just a few counts. The chain carries TRBV27 and TRBJ1-2, with TRBD1 as a possible D gene (5 bases). Germline V CDR1 and CDR2: MNHEY, SMNVEV (reference sequence). The CDR3 consists of 15 residues. V was cut by 2 bases and J by 4 bases, with 14 bases left in between. The CDR3 here is CASSLGGGEIYGYTF. In nucleotides, the CDR3 is TGTGCCAGCAGTTTAGGGGGAGGGGAAATCTATGGCTACACCTTC.

The V and J genes are TRBV7-9 and TRBJ2-1, with 7 bases matching TRBD2. The CDR3 runs to 16 residues. Germline-derived CDR1 and CDR2 are SEHNR and FQNEAQ (reference sequence). Trimming at V came to 6 bases and at J to 7 bases, leaving 15 bases not matched to a gene. CDR3 amino acids: CASSPAAYLAENEQFF. DNA of the CDR3: TGTGCCAGCAGTCCCGCGGCCTATCTAGCGGAGAATGAGCAGTTCTTC. Full variable domain (missing parts from reference TRBV7-9 and TRBJ2-1): DTGVSQNPRHKITKRGQNVTFRCDPISEHNRLYWYRQTLGQGPEFLTYFQNEAQLEKSRLLSDRFSAERPKGSFSTLEIQRTEQGDSAMYLCASSPAAYLAENEQFFGPGTRLTVL.

The CDR3 bases are TGCGCCAGCAGCCAGGCGGCGACAGGCATAGCCGGGGAGCTGTTTTTT. It encodes CASSQAATGIAGELFF. This chain joins TRBV5-1 and TRBJ2-2, with a weak D call TRBD1 (6 bases). The V gene lost 4 bases and the J gene lost 6 bases, with 19 bases spanning the gap. CDR1 and CDR2 (germline): SGHRS, YFSETQ. There are 16 residues in the CDR3. The whole variable domain, filled in from reference TRBV5-1 and TRBJ2-2, reads KAGVTQTPRYLIKTRGQQVTLSCSPISGHRSVSWYQQTPGQGLQFLFEYFSETQRNKGNFPGRFSGRQFSNSRSEMNVSTLELGDSALYLCASSQAATGIAGELFFGEGSRLTVL.

CDR3 nucleotides: TGTGCCAGCAGCTTAGGGGAGCGGGCGGGAGTTTCCGAGCAGTACTTC. Protein: CASSLGERAGVSEQYF. This chain links TRBV11-1 with TRBJ2-7; 7 bases agree with TRBD2. Germline CDR1 reads SGHAT; CDR2 reads FQDESV (reference sequence). V lost 1 base and J lost 6; bases outside the gene matches: 12. This CDR3 has 16 amino acids.

The chain is built from TRBV19 and TRBJ2-4, with 8 bases identical to TRBD1. V was pared by 6 bases and J by 1 base, with 2 bases of the junction left unmatched. This CDR3 contains 14 residues. Per germline, CDR1 LNHDA and CDR2 SQIVND (reference sequence). CDR3 DNA: TGTGCCAGTAGCCCAGGGGGCGCCAAAAACATTCAGTACTTC. Its translation is CASSPGGAKNIQYF.

The CDR3 spells CARQTSGNTGELFF. CDR3 sequence (DNA): TGTGCCCGTCAGACTAGCGGGAACACCGGGGAGCTGTTTTTT. The rearrangement links TRBV30 to TRBJ2-2; 9 bases agree with TRBD2. Germline V gene data show CDR1 as GTSNPN and CDR2 as SVGIG (reference sequence). The CDR3 is 14 residues long. The V and J ends lost 8 bases and 1 base, in that order; junction bases with no gene match: 5.

V is TRBV4-1 and J is TRBJ2-7; 8 bases match TRBD2. This CDR3 has 16 amino acids. The V segment lost 2 bases and the J segment 0 bases; nucleotides outside the gene matches: 6. The V gene's germline CDR1 is MGHRA and CDR2 YSYEKL. CDR3 sequence (DNA): TGCGCCAGCAGCCAACAACTAGCGGTTAGCTCCTACGAGCAGTACTTC. It encodes CASSQQLAVSSYEQYF.

The genes are TRBV6-6 and TRBJ1-5; TRBD1 might be the D (6 bases). Trimming removed 6 bases at V and 2 bases at J, with 17 bases between. This CDR3 region has 16 residues. Germline lookup yields CDR1 MNHNY and CDR2 SVGAGI (reference sequence). The CDR3 sequence is CASSTRGSNRNQPQHF. The CDR3 coding sequence is TGTGCCAGCAGCACCAGGGGAAGTAACCGCAATCAGCCCCAGCATTTT.

The CDR3 nucleotides are TGTGCCAGCAGTTACTCGGTCACTCCCAATGAGCAGTTCTTC. This gives the protein CASSYSVTPNEQFF. V is TRBV6-5 and J is TRBJ2-1, with D hard to call. V lost 0 bases to trimming and J lost 6 bases, with 9 bases between them. The CDR3 runs to 14 residues. Germline CDR1 is MNHEY and CDR2 is SVGAGI.

The V call is TRBV28, the J call TRBJ2-7; TRBD2 matches at 11 bases. The V gene's germline CDR1 is MDHEN and CDR2 SYDVKM. The V and J ends lost 7 bases and 6 bases, in that order; junction bases with no gene match: 20. This CDR3 has 18 residues. CDR3 loop: CASITSGLAGGSFSEQYF. The CDR3 DNA sequence: TGTGCCAGCATTACGTCAGGCCTAGCGGGAGGTTCATTTTCCGAGCAGTACTTC.